Below, 26 T cell receptor beta chains from the same sample are listed, as sequenced in a study of control samples from healthy donors and cancer patients. This table comes from immunoSEQ multiplex PCR, and its TCRdb copy is limited to in-frame clones, with some not included. The data hold tens of thousands of clones, with roughly 90% observed a single time. The sample was blood. These receptors came from a man aged 50 to 60 in good health.

This sequence joins TRBV19 and TRBJ2-3; tentative D call: TRBD2 (5 bases). V shed 3 bases and J shed 1 base, with 8 bases lying between them. The CDR3 has 14 amino acids. CDR1 and CDR2 (germline): LNHDA, SQIVND (reference sequence). The CDR3 loop is CASSMAGGTDTQYF. Written as DNA, the CDR3 is TGTGCCAGTAGTATGGCCGGGGGCACAGATACGCAGTATTTT.

The chain carries TRBV10-3 and TRBJ2-3; tentative D call: TRBD1 (5 bases). CDR1 is ENHRY, CDR2 SYGVKD, per germline. This CDR3 contains 13 residues. V was pared by 2 bases and J by 4 bases, with 7 bases between. CDR3 sequence: CAISENRPDTQYF. The CDR3 DNA is TGTGCCATCAGTGAGAACAGGCCAGATACGCAGTATTTT.

The chain couples TRBV10-2 to TRBJ2-2, with 10 positions matching TRBD2. V lost 4 bases and J lost 3; bases outside the gene matches: 2. Germline values: CDR1 WSHSY, CDR2 SAAADI. The CDR3 is made up of 15 amino acids. CDR3 coding DNA: TGCGCCAGCAGTGGGACTAGCGGTGACACCGGGGAGCTGTTTTTT. Its translation is CASSGTSGDTGELFF.

This clone was recorded once. The chain has TRBV2 and TRBJ2-3, with D possibly called TRBD1 or TRBD2 (5 bases each). The CDR3 loop spans 13 amino acids. V gave up 10 bases and J gave up 1 base, with 12 bases separating them. Germline V lookup: CDR1 SNHLY, CDR2 FYNNEI. Here the CDR3 reads CANSGTRTDTQYF. The CDR3 nucleotides read TGTGCCAACTCCGGGACCCGCACAGATACGCAGTATTTT. Based on the CDR3 plus reference TRBV2 and TRBJ2-3, the full variable domain is EPEVTQTPSHQVTQMGQEVILRCVPISNHLYFYWYRQILGQKVEFLVSFYNNEISEKSEIFDDQFSVERPDGSNFTLKIRSTKLEDSAMYFCANSGTRTDTQYFGPGTRLTVL.

The rearrangement uses TRBV7-2 and TRBJ1-2; D is undetermined. Germline-derived CDR1 and CDR2 are SGHTA and FQGNSA. The V end lost 2 bases, the J end lost 2 bases, and 15 bases lay between the germline ends. The CDR3 totals 16 residues. For the CDR3, the DNA is TGTGCCAGCAGCTTAAGTCATAAGGGTACCAACTATGGCTACACCTTC. It is translated as CASSLSHKGTNYGYTF.

This chain uses TRBV19 with TRBJ1-6, with D unresolved. Germline loops: CDR1 LNHDA, CDR2 SQIVND (reference sequence). The CDR3 contains 13 residues. V lost 0 bases and J lost 14, with 11 bases in between. The DNA of the CDR3 is TGTGCCAGTAGTATAGATCTTGAGGAGTCCCTCCACTTT. It yields the protein CASSIDLEESLHF. The variable domain in full, completed from reference TRBV19 and TRBJ1-6, reads DGGITQSPKYLFRKEGQNVTLSCEQNLNHDAMYWYRQDPGQGLRLIYYSQIVNDFQKGDIAEGYSVSREKKESFPLTVTSAQKNPTAFYLCASSIDLEESLHFGNGTRLTVT.

The chain has TRBV28 and TRBJ1-5, with 7 bases aligning to TRBD1. The CDR3 length is 13 residues. The ends lost 10 bases at V and 3 bases at J; junction bases unmatched: 6. Per germline, CDR1 MDHEN and CDR2 SYDVKM. The CDR3 coding sequence is TGTGCCACCCAGGGACAGATCAATCAGCCCCAGCATTTT. Translation: CATQGQINQPQHF. Looking up the rest from reference TRBV28 and TRBJ1-5 gives the full variable domain: DVKVTQSSRYLVKRTGEKVFLECVQDMDHENMFWYRQDPGLGLRLIYFSYDVKMKEKGDIPEGYSVSREKKERFSLILESASTNQTSMYLCATQGQINQPQHFGDGTRLSIL.

The chain combines TRBV29-1 with TRBJ1-2; D is perhaps TRBD1 (6 bases). This CDR3 comprises 13 residues. V lost 4 bases and J lost 6, with 15 bases in between. In germline, CDR1 is SQVTM, CDR2 ANQGSEA. CDR3 DNA: TGCAGCGTTGTGAGGGGGGCGGGGGATGGCTACACCTTC. Translated, it gives CSVVRGAGDGYTF.

The chain is built from TRBV2 and TRBJ1-6, with TRBD1 matching 7 bases. From germline, CDR1 is SNHLY and CDR2 FYNNEI. Germline trimming cut 3 bases from V and 4 bases from J; bases unmatched to any gene: 6. The CDR3 is 16 amino acids. CDR3 nucleotide sequence: TGTGCCAGCAGTGATACTCCAGGGGGGTATAATTCACCCCTCCACTTT. This encodes CASSDTPGGYNSPLHF.

The chain couples TRBV24-1 to TRBJ2-1; D could derive from TRBD1 or TRBD2 (5 bases each). Trimming removed 3 bases from V and 5 bases from J, with 13 bases in between. The CDR3 extends over 15 amino acids. CDR1 and CDR2 from the germline V gene are KGHDR and SFDVKD. The CDR3 sequence: CATSDRSGTNNEQFF. The CDR3 bases are TGTGCCACCAGTGATAGGTCCGGGACCAACAATGAGCAGTTCTTC.

The chain joins TRBV29-1 to TRBJ2-5, with 7 positions matching TRBD1. From germline, CDR1 is SQVTM and CDR2 ANQGSEA. The CDR3 consists of 12 residues. The J segment lost 4 bases and the V segment lost 6 bases, leaving 5 bases of the junction unmatched. The chain's CDR3 is CSVGRQGETQYF. Written as DNA, the CDR3 is TGCAGCGTCGGACGACAGGGAGAGACCCAGTACTTC.

The chain has TRBV13 and TRBJ2-6; a weak D match, TRBD1 (5 bases). The CDR3 has 17 amino acids. V shed 6 bases and J shed 4 bases, with 19 bases lying between them. Germline-derived CDR1 and CDR2 are PRHDT and FYEKMQ (reference sequence). Here the CDR3 DNA reads TGTGCCAGCAGTTGGGGCAGCACCCTCTCAGGGGCCAACGTCCTGACTTTC. Residues: CASSWGSTLSGANVLTF.

The rearrangement joins TRBV6-5 to TRBJ1-4; D gene uncertain. This CDR3 spans 12 amino acids. Germline V gives CDR1 MNHEY, CDR2 SVGAGI. V was cut by 8 bases and J by 8 bases, with 12 bases left in between. CDR3 DNA: TGTGCCAGCCAAACAAACGAAGAAAAACTGTTTTTT. Translated: CASQTNEEKLFF.

V gene TRBV24-1 combines with J gene TRBJ1-5, with 10 bases fitting TRBD1. This CDR3 contains 18 residues. Germline V gene lookup returns CDR1 KGHDR and CDR2 SFDVKD. The V gene end was trimmed by 2 bases and the J gene end by 7 bases; junction bases not matched to a gene: 13. CDR3 residues: CATSDSGTGDGVGQPQHF. CDR3 DNA sequence: TGTGCCACCAGTGATTCCGGGACAGGGGACGGGGTAGGGCAGCCCCAGCATTTT.

The rearrangement uses TRBV5-5 and TRBJ1-2; D is unresolved. The CDR3 is made up of 14 amino acids. V gave up 2 bases and J gave up 2 bases, with 10 bases separating them. Germline CDR1 SGHKS, CDR2 YYEKEE (reference sequence). Here the CDR3 reads CASSFNDLNYGYTF. The CDR3 nucleotides are TGTGCCAGCAGCTTTAACGACCTGAACTATGGCTACACCTTC.

V is TRBV6-4 and J is TRBJ1-2; D gene unclear. Per the germline V gene, CDR1 is MRHNA and CDR2 is SNTAGT. The CDR3 spans 10 residues. V lost 8 bases and J lost 4, with 5 bases in between. CDR3 residues: CASGRYGYTF. The CDR3 nucleotides read TGTGCCAGCGGTCGCTATGGCTACACCTTC.

This clone rates as medium-sized. V and J are TRBV10-3 and TRBJ2-2; the D is unclear. The CDR3 extends over 14 amino acids. Germline V gene data show CDR1 as ENHRY and CDR2 as SYGVKD. V shed 8 bases and J shed 4 bases, with 14 bases lying between them. The CDR3 is CAIAQLITTGELFF. The CDR3 DNA sequence: TGTGCCATCGCACAGCTTATTACCACCGGGGAGCTGTTTTTT.

The chain joins TRBV6-2 or TRBV6-3 to TRBJ1-5, with D possibly TRBD1 on 6 matching bases. The CDR3 is made up of 16 amino acids. Trimming removed 0 bases from V and 4 bases from J, with 13 bases in between. From germline, CDR1 is MNHEY and CDR2 SVGEGT. The CDR3 region has the DNA TGTGCCAGCAGTTACTCGAGGCAGGGGAGGAATCAGCCCCAGCATTTT. The encoded protein is CASSYSRQGRNQPQHF.

The chain recombines TRBV30 with TRBJ1-5; possibly TRBD1 for D (5 bases). This CDR3 is built from 18 residues. Between the trimmed V and J ends, which lost 0 bases and 1 base, there was a span of 19 bases. The germline CDR1 and CDR2 sequences are GTSNPN and SVGIG (reference sequence). CDR3 residues: CAWSVAGLGVGSNQPQHF. CDR3 bases: TGTGCCTGGAGTGTAGCAGGGCTTGGGGTGGGGAGCAATCAGCCCCAGCATTTT.

The chain combines TRBV11-3 with TRBJ2-5; 8 positions agree with TRBD1. In germline, CDR1 is SGHNT, CDR2 YENEEA. The CDR3 has 17 amino acids. V lost 0 bases and J lost 2; bases outside the gene matches: 8. CDR3 sequence reads: CASSLEPGRGPQETQYF. Written as DNA, the CDR3 is TGTGCCAGCAGCTTAGAACCTGGCAGGGGGCCTCAAGAGACCCAGTACTTC.

The rearrangement uses TRBV5-4 and TRBJ1-6, with TRBD1 matching 8 bases. CDR3 length: 16 residues. The germline V gene encodes CDR1 SGHNT and CDR2 YYREEE (reference sequence). V lost 3 bases and J lost 2; bases outside the gene matches: 4. Here the CDR3 DNA reads TGTGCCAGCAGCTCCCCAGGGGGCACCTATAATTCACCCCTCCACTTT. As protein: CASSSPGGTYNSPLHF.

The rearrangement links TRBV19 to TRBJ1-2; 10 bases fit TRBD1. This CDR3 region has 14 residues. Germline CDR1 and CDR2: LNHDA and SQIVND (reference sequence). V lost 6 bases, J lost 5 bases, and 6 bases stayed unmatched. CDR3: CASRGQGKVYGYTF. The DNA for the CDR3 is TGTGCCAGTAGGGGACAGGGGAAGGTATATGGCTACACCTTC.

The CDR3 sequence: CASSLQGDPGNTIYF. The CDR3 DNA sequence: TGCGCCAGCAGCTTACAGGGGGACCCTGGAAACACCATATATTTT. This chain joins TRBV5-1 and TRBJ1-3; TRBD1 agrees at 8 bases. With 2 bases clipped from V and 2 bases from J, the junction kept 3 bases outside the gene matches. Looked up from germline, CDR1 is SGHRS and CDR2 is YFSETQ. CDR3 size: 15 residues.

The chain recombines TRBV15 with TRBJ2-3, with D possibly being TRBD2 (6 bases). The CDR3 length is 13 residues. Trimming removed 0 bases from V and 9 bases from J, with 10 bases in between. Germline CDR1 reads LNHNV; CDR2 reads YYDKDF (reference sequence). The CDR3 sequence is CATSRDVEGTQYF. The CDR3 DNA reads as TGTGCCACCAGCAGAGATGTGGAGGGAACGCAGTATTTT.

The chain employs TRBV5-5 and TRBJ2-7, with D perhaps matching TRBD1 (5 bases). The CDR3 is made up of 15 amino acids. V lost 5 bases, J lost 3 bases, and 18 bases lay in between. Germline V gene sequence: CDR1 SGHKS, CDR2 YYEKEE (reference sequence). CDR3 in amino acids: CASRPRVGEDYEQYF. DNA for the CDR3: TGTGCCAGCAGACCCCGGGTAGGGGAAGACTACGAGCAGTACTTC.

The CDR3 DNA sequence: TGTGCCAGCAGTCAGGGAACTGAGGGCTACACCTTC. It specifies CASSQGTEGYTF. The chain uses TRBV28 and TRBJ1-2, with a tentative D call TRBD1 (5 bases). This CDR3 has 12 amino acids. V lost 5 bases and J lost 8, with 12 bases in between. Germline CDR1 MDHEN, CDR2 SYDVKM.